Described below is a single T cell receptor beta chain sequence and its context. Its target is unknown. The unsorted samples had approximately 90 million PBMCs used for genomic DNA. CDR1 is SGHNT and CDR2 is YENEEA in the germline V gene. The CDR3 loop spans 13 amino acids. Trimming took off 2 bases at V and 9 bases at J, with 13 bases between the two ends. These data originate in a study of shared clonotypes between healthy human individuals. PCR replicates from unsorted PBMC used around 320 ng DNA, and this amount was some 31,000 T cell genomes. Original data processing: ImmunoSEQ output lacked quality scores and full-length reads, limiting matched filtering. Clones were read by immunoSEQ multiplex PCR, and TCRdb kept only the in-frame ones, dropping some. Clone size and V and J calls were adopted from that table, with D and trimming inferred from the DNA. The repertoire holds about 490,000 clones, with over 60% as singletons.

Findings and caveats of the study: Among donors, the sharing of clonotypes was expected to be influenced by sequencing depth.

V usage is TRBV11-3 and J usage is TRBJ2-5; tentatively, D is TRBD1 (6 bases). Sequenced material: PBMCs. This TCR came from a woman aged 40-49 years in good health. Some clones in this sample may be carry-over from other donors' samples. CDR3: CASSLSQAGAQYF. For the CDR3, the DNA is TGTGCCAGCAGCTTATCGCAGGCAGGGGCCCAGTACTTC.